The entry below gives a single TCR beta chain sequence along with its context. Antigen: not known. This sample is part of a study of beta chain features in type 1 diabetes. Expressed TCRB transcripts were sequenced after all isolated RNA was converted to cDNA. Using immunoSEQ multiplex PCR, the repertoire was profiled, and TCRdb retains in-frame clones only, with some absent. The sample yields 250,000 to 350,000 clones, 14% seen once. V lost 6 bases and J lost 1, with 14 bases in between. Germline CDR1 reads MRHNA; CDR2 reads SNTAGT. The CDR3 length is 15 residues. Study-level findings and limits: Naive, central memory and Treg TCRB repertoires appeared more alike in patients than in healthy donors. Type 1 diabetes patients showed a moderate but significant shortening of TCRB CDR3s in all four CD4+ subsets.

The material sequenced was naive CD4+ T cells from blood. The J gene is TRBJ2-3, the V gene TRBV6-4, with a possible D match to TRBD2 (6 bases). The receptor was isolated from a man younger than 40 with type 1 diabetes. CDR3 coding DNA: TGTGCCAGCAGCGACCTTTCTAGCGGCACAGATACGCAGTATTTT. Residues: CASSDLSSGTDTQYF.